Following are 29 T cell receptor beta chains from one sample sequenced in a study of T cell responses to AZD1222 COVID-19 vaccine. Sequenced by immunoSEQ multiplex PCR; TCRdb stores in-frame clones only, minus some. The sample contains over 100,000 clones, over 75% of which appear only once. The sample consisted of peripheral blood, taken on day 0 of AZD1222 vaccination. The receptors originated from an adult in good health.

V gene TRBV5-4 combines with J gene TRBJ1-5; 7 bases align to TRBD1. CDR3 length: 14 residues. Germline CDR1 is SGHNT and CDR2 is YYREEE (reference sequence). The ends lost 4 bases at V and 6 bases at J; junction bases unmatched: 7. CDR3 protein: CASSLDRVGQPQHF. DNA for the CDR3: TGTGCCAGCAGCCTCGACAGGGTAGGTCAGCCCCAGCATTTT. The whole variable domain, remainder taken from reference TRBV5-4 and TRBJ1-5, is ETGVTQSPTHLIKTRGQQVTLRCSSQSGHNTVSWYQQALGQGPQFIFQYYREEENGRGNFPPRFSGLQFPNYSSELNVNALELDDSALYLCASSLDRVGQPQHFGDGTRLSIL.

V gene TRBV7-8 combines with J gene TRBJ1-2; D is undetermined. V was cut by 5 bases and J by 2 bases, with 12 bases left in between. Germline CDR1 reads SGHVS; CDR2 reads FQNEAQ. This CDR3 spans 14 amino acids. In DNA form, the CDR3 reads TGTGCCAGCAGCGCCGCCAGGACGAACTATGGCTACACCTTC. This translates into CASSAARTNYGYTF. The whole variable domain, remainder taken from reference TRBV7-8 and TRBJ1-2, is GAGVSQSPRYKVAKRGQDVALRCDPISGHVSLFWYQQALGQGPEFLTYFQNEAQLDKSGLPSDRFFAERPEGSVSTLKIQRTQQEDSAVYLCASSAARTNYGYTFGSGTRLTVV.

Here the CDR3 reads CASCRARTTNTEAFF. DNA for the CDR3: TGTGCCAGTTGTAGGGCCAGGACAACGAACACTGAAGCTTTCTTT. The chain couples TRBV19 to TRBJ1-1; possible D gene TRBD1, 5 bases. The germline gives CDR1 LNHDA, CDR2 SQIVND (reference sequence). This CDR3 is 15 amino acids long. V gave up 8 bases and J gave up 1 base, with 17 bases separating them.

The count of this clone is one. The chain couples TRBV7-8 to TRBJ2-7, with D hard to call. V was trimmed by 5 bases and J by 5 bases, leaving 7 bases between them. Germline CDR1 and CDR2: SGHVS and FQNEAQ. The CDR3 contains 11 residues. CDR3 coding DNA: TGTGCCAGCAGCCCCGCCCACGAGCAGTACTTC. As protein: CASSPAHEQYF.

V and J are TRBV13 and TRBJ2-5; 9 bases map to TRBD2. The length of the CDR3 is 17 residues. Germline V lookup: CDR1 PRHDT, CDR2 FYEKMQ (reference sequence). The V gene end was trimmed by 1 base and the J gene end by 2 bases; junction bases not matched to a gene: 8. The DNA of the CDR3 is TGTGCCAGCAGCTTAGTAGCTAGCGGGAATCTACAAGAGACCCAGTACTTC. Protein: CASSLVASGNLQETQYF.

The chain is built from TRBV2 and TRBJ1-2, with 9 bases lining up with TRBD1. Germline values: CDR1 SNHLY, CDR2 FYNNEI. After removal of 5 bases from V and 3 bases from J, the junction contained 7 bases not matched to a gene. The CDR3 is made up of 15 amino acids. CDR3 in DNA: TGTGCCAGCAGTCGCCTGACAGGGGGGTACTATGGCTACACCTTC. Amino acid sequence: CASSRLTGGYYGYTF.

The chain uses TRBV6-2 or TRBV6-3 and TRBJ1-5; D gene unclear. Trimming cost V 2 bases and J 0 bases, with 8 bases left between them. The CDR3 length is 15 residues. Germline values: CDR1 MNHEY, CDR2 SVGEGT. The CDR3 DNA sequence: TGTGCCAGCAGTTACAAGGGTTATAGCAATCAGCCCCAGCATTTT. It specifies CASSYKGYSNQPQHF.

The chain has TRBV28 and TRBJ1-2; D is perhaps TRBD1 (5 bases). CDR1 is MDHEN, CDR2 SYDVKM, per germline. The CDR3 is 14 residues long. V was pared by 3 bases and J by 4 bases, with 12 bases between. CDR3: CASSFRGEGYGYTF. CDR3 nucleotide sequence: TGTGCCAGCAGTTTTCGAGGGGAAGGCTATGGCTACACCTTC.

The chain has TRBV15 and TRBJ2-1, with unresolved D. Germline V CDR1 and CDR2: LNHNV, YYDKDF (reference sequence). The CDR3 sequence is 14 residues long. V was shortened by 0 bases and J by 5 bases, with 8 bases between the two germline ends. The CDR3 sequence: CATSRDLRNNEQFF. CDR3 nucleotides: TGTGCCACCAGCAGAGATTTACGGAACAATGAGCAGTTCTTC. Combining the CDR3 with reference TRBV15 and TRBJ2-1 gives the whole variable domain DAMVIQNPRYQVTQFGKPVTLSCSQTLNHNVMYWYQQKSSQAPKLLFHYYDKDFNNEADTPDNFQSRRPNTSFCFLDIRSPGLGDTAMYLCATSRDLRNNEQFFGPGTRLTVL.

The genes are TRBV18 and TRBJ1-2, with D maybe TRBD1 (6 bases). Germline loops: CDR1 KGHSH, CDR2 LQKENI. This CDR3 has 15 residues. Trimming cost V 3 bases and J 4 bases, with 15 bases left between them. Here the CDR3 reads CASSPNPDSPYGYTF. DNA of the CDR3: TGTGCCAGCTCACCGAACCCGGACAGCCCCTATGGCTACACCTTC.

This chain links TRBV7-2 with TRBJ2-2; a weak D match, TRBD2 (6 bases). Germline V CDR1 and CDR2: SGHTA, FQGNSA. This CDR3 spans 12 amino acids. Trimming removed 5 bases from V and 6 bases from J, with 7 bases in between. The CDR3 sequence is CASSRRAGELFF. CDR3 in DNA: TGTGCCAGCAGCAGGAGGGCCGGGGAGCTGTTTTTT.

This chain uses TRBV6-2 or TRBV6-3 with TRBJ2-7; D perhaps matches TRBD1 (6 bases). CDR1 MNHEY and CDR2 SVGEGT come from the germline V gene. This CDR3 region has 15 residues. With 7 bases removed from V and 2 bases from J, the gap between germline ends came to 18 bases. The CDR3 loop is CASTPQLGAAYEQYF. The CDR3 region has the DNA TGTGCCAGCACCCCTCAACTGGGGGCCGCCTACGAGCAGTACTTC.

CDR3 sequence: CASSQEGTGPLSYEQYF. The DNA for the CDR3 is TGCGCCAGCAGCCAAGAGGGGACAGGGCCTCTGTCCTACGAGCAGTACTTC. This chain links TRBV4-3 with TRBJ2-7; 9 nucleotides line up with TRBD1. CDR1 is LGHNA and CDR2 is YSLEER in the germline V gene. V lost 0 bases and J lost 1; bases outside the gene matches: 7. The CDR3 spans 17 residues.

This chain uses TRBV9 with TRBJ2-5; TRBD2 is a possible D gene (7 bases). The germline gives CDR1 SGDLS, CDR2 YYNGEE. The V end was cut by 3 bases, the J end by 4 bases, with 16 bases between. The CDR3 is made up of 15 amino acids. The CDR3 loop is CASSGQWGGPETQYF. CDR3 nucleotides: TGTGCCAGCAGCGGCCAGTGGGGGGGCCCAGAGACCCAGTACTTC. The variable domain in full, completed from reference TRBV9 and TRBJ2-5, reads DSGVTQTPKHLITATGQRVTLRCSPRSGDLSVYWYQQSLDQGLQFLIQYYNGEERAKGNILERFSAQQFPDLHSELNLSSLELGDSALYFCASSGQWGGPETQYFGPGTRLLVL.

V and J are TRBV4-2 and TRBJ2-7; D unclear. V shed 0 bases and J shed 3 bases, with 9 bases lying between them. Germline assignment: CDR1 LGHNA and CDR2 YNFKEQ. CDR3 length: 14 amino acids. CDR3 bases: TGTGCCAGCAGCCAAGATCGTGGAGTCTACGAGCAGTACTTC. Protein sequence: CASSQDRGVYEQYF.

The genes are TRBV4-1 and TRBJ2-1, with 8 bases identical to TRBD2. Germline CDR1 reads MGHRA; CDR2 reads YSYEKL. J lost 5 bases, V lost 3 bases, and 6 bases had no gene match. The CDR3 has 15 residues. The CDR3 nucleotides read TGCGCCAGCAGCCAGGTAGCGGGGCGACACAATGAGCAGTTCTTC. It codes for CASSQVAGRHNEQFF.

CDR3 nucleotide sequence: TGTGCCAGCAGCCCCCAGGGGGAGACCCAGTACTTC. This sequence encodes CASSPQGETQYF. V is TRBV7-3 and J is TRBJ2-5, with D perhaps matching TRBD1 (6 bases). V was trimmed by 5 bases and J by 5 bases, leaving 9 bases between them. The CDR3 is 12 residues long. Germline V CDR1 and CDR2: SGHTA, FQGTGA.

CDR3 region: CASSATYEGSEAFF. The CDR3 DNA reads TGTGCCAGCAGTGCCACCTATGAAGGGTCTGAAGCTTTCTTT. The chain is built from TRBV6-2 or TRBV6-3 and TRBJ1-1; D is uncertain. The V gene's germline CDR1 is MNHEY and CDR2 SVGEGT. The length of the CDR3 is 14 residues. The V and J ends lost 5 bases and 6 bases respectively, with 16 bases between them.

The CDR3 is CASSSGTANTGELFF. For the CDR3, the DNA is TGTGCCAGCAGCTCCGGGACAGCGAACACCGGGGAGCTGTTTTTT. The chain combines TRBV7-9 with TRBJ2-2; the match to TRBD1 covers 7 bases. This CDR3 region has 15 residues. Germline lookup yields CDR1 SEHNR and CDR2 FQNEAQ (reference sequence). J lost 0 bases, V lost 4 bases, and 2 bases had no gene match.

The chain carries TRBV15 and TRBJ1-4; 11 bases match TRBD1. CDR1 is LNHNV, CDR2 YYDKDF, per germline (reference sequence). This CDR3 is 16 amino acids long. The V gene end was trimmed by 0 bases and the J gene end by 6 bases; junction bases not matched to a gene: 3. The CDR3 here is CATSRDRTGGDEKLFF. In nucleotides, the CDR3 is TGTGCCACCAGCAGAGATAGGACAGGGGGCGATGAAAAACTGTTTTTT.

The genes are TRBV10-1 and TRBJ1-2; the D is unclear. This CDR3 is built from 14 residues. CDR1 WNHNN and CDR2 SYGVQD come from the germline V gene (reference sequence). V gave up 2 bases and J gave up 7 bases, with 14 bases separating them. CDR3 coding DNA: TGCGCCAGCAGTGAGAGGGCAGGCGGACCTGGCTACACCTTC. Protein sequence: CASSERAGGPGYTF.

This CDR3 is CASSPGQPYQPQHF. The CDR3 region has the DNA TGTGCCAGCAGTCCCGGACAGCCCTATCAGCCCCAGCATTTT. The rearrangement uses TRBV27 and TRBJ1-5; tentatively, D is TRBD1 (6 bases). The CDR3 is 14 amino acids. Germline V lookup: CDR1 MNHEY, CDR2 SMNVEV (reference sequence). Trimming took off 5 bases at V and 5 bases at J, with 13 bases between the two ends.

The CDR3 sequence: CASSLADRRNTEAFF. As DNA, the CDR3 is TGTGCCAGCAGCTTAGCCGACAGGCGGAACACTGAAGCTTTCTTT. The chain uses TRBV7-9 and TRBJ1-1, with TRBD1 as a possible D gene (6 bases). Germline V lookup: CDR1 SEHNR, CDR2 FQNEAQ (reference sequence). V was pared by 0 bases and J by 1 base, with 9 bases between. The CDR3 length is 15 residues.

V usage is TRBV28 and J usage is TRBJ1-5; D is ambiguous. Per germline, CDR1 MDHEN and CDR2 SYDVKM. This CDR3 is built from 15 residues. V shed 4 bases and J shed 5 bases, with 15 bases lying between them. Here the CDR3 reads CASSSVLGKDQPQHF. The CDR3 bases are TGTGCCAGCAGTTCTGTGTTGGGGAAGGATCAGCCCCAGCATTTT.

J is TRBJ2-7 and V is TRBV12-3 or TRBV12-4; 7 bases match TRBD1. CDR3 length equals 13 residues. V shed 6 bases and J 3 bases; nucleotides not matched to a gene: 5. In DNA, the CDR3 is TGTGCCAGCAGCACCAGACAGGGCTACGAGCAGTACTTC. This codes for CASSTRQGYEQYF.

CDR3 coding DNA: TGTGCCAGCAGTTTTTCAGGGAACTATGGCTACACCTTC. This encodes CASSFSGNYGYTF. This chain links TRBV28 with TRBJ1-2; tentatively, D is TRBD1 (5 bases). This CDR3 comprises 13 residues. Trimming shortened V by 3 bases and J by 2 bases, and 7 bases separated the two germline ends. Germline V gene lookup returns CDR1 MDHEN and CDR2 SYDVKM.

CDR3 loop: CASSWTRGNQPQHF. CDR3 bases: TGTGCCAGCAGTTGGACTCGGGGCAATCAGCCCCAGCATTTT. The J gene is TRBJ1-5, the V gene TRBV2, with no clear D. CDR1 and CDR2 from the germline V gene are SNHLY and FYNNEI. V was shortened by 5 bases and J by 2 bases, with 10 bases between the two germline ends. The CDR3 is made up of 14 amino acids.

V usage is TRBV6-2 or TRBV6-3 and J usage is TRBJ2-7; 7 positions agree with TRBD1. The V and J ends lost 4 bases and 7 bases, in that order; junction bases with no gene match: 7. Germline CDR1 is MNHEY and CDR2 is SVGEGT. This CDR3 contains 13 residues. CDR3 in amino acids: CASSSKGAREQYF. The CDR3 nucleotides are TGTGCCAGCAGTTCTAAGGGGGCGAGAGAGCAGTACTTC.

This chain joins TRBV29-1 and TRBJ1-6; D gene unclear. This CDR3 spans 15 amino acids. Germline-derived CDR1 and CDR2 are SQVTM and ANQGSEA. Trimming left V 6 bases short and J 5 bases short, with 17 bases between. The CDR3 DNA is TGCAGCGTAACCACAGATCTTAGGAATAATTCACCCCTCCACTTT. Encoded protein: CSVTTDLRNNSPLHF. The full variable domain, rest sourced from reference TRBV29-1 and TRBJ1-6, is SAVISQKPSRDICQRGTSLTIQCQVDSQVTMMFWYRQQPGQSLTLIATANQGSEATYESGFVIDKFPISRPNLTFSTLTVSNMSPEDSSIYLCSVTTDLRNNSPLHFGNGTRLTVT.